These T cell receptor beta chains were read from a single sample in a study of CD8 T cells in ankylosing spondylitis. In TCRdb, the 5' RACE reads were re-called with MiXCR into one record per CDR3 protein. The sample consists of 700,000 or so distinct CDR3 sequences, about 20% of them appearing once. Sequenced: blood, either unsorted or a sorted T cell fraction (not recorded which). These receptors all stem from a male donor with ankylosing spondylitis. Each CDR3 is given with its conserved first and last residue. A D gene is named only where the DNA matches it firmly. Some rows have no size entry. The others give once, few or many, or a class for an expanded clone.

size: NA
J: TRBJ1-3
D: NA
V: TRBV25-1
CDR3: CASSEDRDRNTIYF
DNA: TGTGCCAGCAGTGAGGACAGAGATCGAAACACCATATATTTT

size: NA
J: TRBJ1-2
D: NA
V: TRBV5-1
CDR3: CASSTAGPPNYGYTF
DNA: TGCGCCAGCAGCACCGCGGGACCTCCCAACTATGGCTACACCTTC

size: few
J: TRBJ1-5
D: NA
V: TRBV6-5
CDR3: CASSYRGISQPQHF
DNA: TGTGCCAGCAGTTACCGGGGGATCAGTCAGCCCCAGCATTTT

size: NA
J: TRBJ2-1
D: TRBD2
V: TRBV6-2/TRBV6-3
CDR3: CASSLLRTSGFNEQFF
DNA: TGTGCCAGCAGTTTACTCCGGACTAGCGGGTTCAATGAGCAGTTCTTC

size: few
J: TRBJ2-5
D: TRBD2
V: TRBV6-5
CDR3: CASSTRASGMGQETQYF
DNA: TGTGCCAGCAGTACTCGGGCTAGCGGGATGGGGCAGGAGACCCAGTACTTC

size: NA
J: TRBJ2-3
D: NA
V: TRBV24-1
CDR3: CATSPTGRTDTQYF
DNA: TGTGCCACCAGTCCGACAGGTCGCACAGATACGCAGTATTTT

size: few
J: TRBJ2-5
D: TRBD2
V: TRBV3-1
CDR3: CASSQGRGLGQETQYF
DNA: TGTGCCAGCAGCCAAGGGAGGGGACTAGGGCAAGAGACCCAGTACTTC

size: NA
J: TRBJ2-7
D: TRBD2
V: TRBV20-1
CDR3: CSARESLAGVNEQYF
DNA: TGCAGTGCTAGAGAATCACTAGCGGGAGTTAACGAGCAGTACTTC

size: NA
J: TRBJ1-1
D: NA
V: TRBV27
CDR3: CASSLLVPWGTEAFF
DNA: TGTGCCAGCAGTTTATTGGTCCCATGGGGCACTGAAGCTTTCTTT

size: few
J: TRBJ1-2
D: TRBD1
V: TRBV20-1
CDR3: CREDRADGYTF
DNA: TGCAGGGAGGACAGGGCGGATGGCTACACCTTC

size: NA
J: TRBJ2-7
D: NA
V: TRBV5-6
CDR3: CASSGWGRVQAEQYF
DNA: TGTGCCAGCAGCGGGTGGGGAAGGGTCCAGGCCGAGCAGTACTTC

size: few
J: TRBJ1-1
D: TRBD1
V: TRBV12-3/TRBV12-4
CDR3: CASSPVYRGLTEAFF
DNA: TGTGCCAGCAGTCCCGTCTACAGGGGGCTGACTGAAGCTTTCTTT

size: NA
J: TRBJ2-1
D: NA
V: TRBV5-1
CDR3: CASSGDRLMNEQFF
DNA: TGCGCCAGCAGCGGCGACAGGTTAATGAATGAGCAGTTCTTC

size: NA
J: TRBJ2-5
D: TRBD1
V: TRBV14
CDR3: CASSQEWGQGIGETQYF
DNA: TGTGCCAGCAGCCAAGAGTGGGGACAGGGGATTGGAGAGACCCAGTACTTC

size: few
J: TRBJ1-6
D: NA
V: TRBV20-1
CDR3: CSTTMGGAGNSPLHF
DNA: TGCAGTACAACAATGGGGGGGGCGGGTAATTCACCCCTCCACTTT

size: few
J: TRBJ2-7
D: TRBD2
V: TRBV11-2
CDR3: CASSLATSGREYEQYF
DNA: TGTGCCAGCAGCTTAGCGACTAGCGGGAGAGAATACGAGCAGTACTTC

size: NA
J: TRBJ1-5
D: NA
V: TRBV19
CDR3: CASRMGVSNQPQHF
DNA: TGTGCCAGTAGAATGGGAGTTAGCAATCAGCCCCAGCATTTT

size: few
J: TRBJ1-2
D: TRBD1
V: TRBV12-3/TRBV12-4
CDR3: CASSPTGVSSYGYTF
DNA: TGTGCCAGCAGCCCCACAGGGGTGAGTAGCTATGGCTACACCTTC

size: NA
J: TRBJ2-3
D: TRBD2
V: TRBV27
CDR3: CASSRTPRASGTDTQYF
DNA: TGTGCCAGCAGTCGCACTCCCAGGGCTAGCGGGACAGATACGCAGTATTTT

size: few
J: TRBJ2-1
D: NA
V: TRBV6-1
CDR3: CASSEWAPRGNEQFF
DNA: TGTGCCAGCAGTGAATGGGCCCCCAGGGGTAATGAGCAGTTCTTC

size: NA
J: TRBJ2-2
D: TRBD2
V: TRBV7-7
CDR3: CASSLAGLDTGELFF
DNA: TGTGCTAGCAGCTTAGCGGGGTTGGACACCGGGGAGCTGTTTTTT

size: few
J: TRBJ2-1
D: TRBD2
V: TRBV12-3/TRBV12-4
CDR3: CASSVYGLAGGGSSYNEQFF
DNA: TGTGCCAGCTCAGTTTACGGGCTAGCGGGAGGGGGGAGCTCCTACAATGAGCAGTTCTTC

size: NA
J: TRBJ1-6
D: TRBD1
V: TRBV4-1
CDR3: CASSRKYVVGQGEGSYNSPLHF
DNA: TGCGCCAGCAGCCGAAAATATGTAGTAGGGCAGGGGGAGGGGTCTTATAATTCACCCCTCCACTTT

size: many
J: TRBJ1-4
D: NA
V: TRBV7-2
CDR3: CASSLMESNEKLFF
DNA: TGTGCCAGCAGCTTAATGGAGAGCAATGAAAAACTGTTTTTT

size: few
J: TRBJ1-2
D: NA
V: TRBV12-3/TRBV12-4
CDR3: CASRQTGANYGYTF
DNA: TGTGCCAGCAGACAGACGGGAGCTAACTATGGCTACACCTTC

size: few
J: TRBJ1-1
D: TRBD1
V: TRBV5-1
CDR3: CASSGGQGMTEAFF
DNA: TGCGCCAGCAGTGGGGGACAGGGAATGACTGAAGCTTTCTTT

size: once
J: TRBJ2-7
D: NA
V: TRBV10-3
CDR3: CAIMEEASYEQYF
DNA: TGTGCCATCATGGAGGAGGCCTCCTACGAGCAGTACTTC

size: few
J: TRBJ2-1
D: NA
V: TRBV4-2
CDR3: CASSQFALVGNEQFF
DNA: TGTGCCAGCAGCCAATTTGCCCTAGTTGGAAATGAGCAGTTCTTC

size: few
J: TRBJ2-5
D: TRBD2
V: TRBV28
CDR3: CASSPGLASQETQYF
DNA: TGTGCCAGCAGCCCTGGACTAGCTAGTCAAGAGACCCAGTACTTC

size: NA
J: TRBJ1-1
D: NA
V: TRBV4-1
CDR3: CASRGNLKNTEAFF
DNA: TGCGCCAGCAGAGGGAACTTGAAGAACACTGAAGCTTTCTTT

size: NA
J: TRBJ2-3
D: NA
V: TRBV20-1
CDR3: CSARRLTSTDTQYF
DNA: TGCAGTGCTAGACGGTTGACTAGCACAGATACGCAGTATTTT

size: NA
J: TRBJ2-2
D: NA
V: TRBV4-2
CDR3: CASSHTGTGELFF
DNA: TGTGCCAGCAGCCACACAGGGACCGGGGAGCTGTTTTTT

size: NA
J: TRBJ1-5
D: NA
V: TRBV12-3/TRBV12-4
CDR3: CASSLFANQPQHF
DNA: TGTGCCAGCAGTTTATTCGCCAATCAGCCCCAGCATTTT

size: few
J: TRBJ1-3
D: TRBD1
V: TRBV5-1
CDR3: CASSSGGVRNTIYF
DNA: TGCGCCAGCAGCTCAGGGGGCGTCCGAAACACCATATATTTT

size: few
J: TRBJ1-1
D: NA
V: TRBV4-3
CDR3: CASSQDAGDTEAFF
DNA: TGCGCCAGCAGCCAAGATGCAGGGGATACTGAAGCTTTCTTT

size: few
J: TRBJ1-2
D: NA
V: TRBV7-2
CDR3: CASSLPPRGAHGYTF
DNA: TGTGCCAGCAGCTTACCCCCCCGGGGGGCCCATGGCTACACCTTC

size: NA
J: TRBJ2-3
D: NA
V: TRBV9
CDR3: CASSVRRESTDTQYF
DNA: TGTGCCAGCAGCGTACGGAGGGAGAGCACAGATACGCAGTATTTT

size: NA
J: TRBJ2-1
D: NA
V: TRBV7-3
CDR3: CASSNRGSSYNEQFF
DNA: TGTGCCAGCAGCAACCGGGGAAGCTCCTACAATGAGCAGTTCTTC

size: few
J: TRBJ2-5
D: TRBD2
V: TRBV9
CDR3: CASSVGLAGAWLETQYF
DNA: TGTGCCAGCAGCGTAGGGCTAGCGGGGGCCTGGTTGGAGACCCAGTACTTC

size: NA
J: TRBJ1-6
D: NA
V: TRBV12-3/TRBV12-4
CDR3: CASSFGRRRNSPLHF
DNA: TGTGCCAGCAGTTTCGGCAGGAGGAGGAATTCACCCCTCCACTTT

size: NA
J: TRBJ1-2
D: NA
V: TRBV9
CDR3: CASSAGQYGYTF
DNA: TGTGCCAGCAGCGCCGGACAGTATGGCTACACCTTC

size: NA
J: TRBJ2-7
D: TRBD1
V: TRBV20-1
CDR3: CSAHSTGGLPYEQYF
DNA: TGCAGTGCTCACAGTACAGGGGGCCTCCCCTACGAGCAGTACTTC

size: few
J: TRBJ2-7
D: TRBD2
V: TRBV7-2
CDR3: CASSLELADPGEQYF
DNA: TGTGCCAGCAGCTTAGAGCTAGCGGACCCGGGGGAGCAGTACTTC

size: many
J: TRBJ2-2
D: NA
V: TRBV27
CDR3: CASIQESGRLNTGELFF
DNA: TGTGCCAGCATCCAAGAATCAGGGAGATTGAACACCGGGGAGCTGTTTTTT

size: many
J: TRBJ2-1
D: TRBD2
V: TRBV29-1
CDR3: CSAQRTSGNNEQFF
DNA: TGCAGCGCCCAGAGGACTAGCGGAAACAATGAGCAGTTCTTC

size: NA
J: TRBJ2-5
D: NA
V: TRBV6-5
CDR3: CASSYDRKTQYF
DNA: TGTGCCAGCAGTTACGACAGAAAGACCCAGTACTTC

size: NA
J: TRBJ2-5
D: TRBD1
V: TRBV7-9
CDR3: CASSPWDRAGETQYF
DNA: TGTGCCAGCAGCCCTTGGGACAGGGCGGGGGAGACCCAGTACTTC

size: NA
J: TRBJ2-5
D: TRBD1
V: TRBV24-1
CDR3: CATREGTGEKETQYF
DNA: TGTGCCACCAGGGAAGGGACAGGAGAAAAAGAGACCCAGTACTTC